The following is a T cell receptor (beta chain) sequence with its context. Its specificity is unknown. This entry is derived from a study of cytomegalovirus exposure and HLA in healthy donors. CDR3 length: 15 residues. V lost 0 bases and J lost 2, with 9 bases in between. Germline CDR1 is MNHNY and CDR2 is SVGAGI (reference sequence). The PCR ran on 60 Vbeta and 13 Jbeta primers. Method: immunoSEQ multiplex PCR; TCRdb's copy keeps in-frame clones and lacks some. The sample contains roughly 160,000 clones, 79% of which appear only once. Study-level points and caveats: Some V segments could not be told apart, so they were left out, TRBV6-2 and TRBV6-3 among them. A later analysis reportedly found that, within productive TCRs, an Asian-associated ancestry cluster had fewer N-insertions than the mean observed across the roughly 670 donors. Previous analysis showed most TCR beta V segments were productive about 87% or about 30% of the time. Sequencing depth roughly uniform across donors was assumed in presence/absence analyses.

The sequence came from a man in his forties in good health and CMV-seronegative. The specimen was PBMCs. The V call is TRBV6-6, the J call TRBJ2-3; no definite D call. The CDR3 region is CASSYSFGFTDTQYF. The CDR3 bases are TGTGCCAGCAGTTACTCGTTCGGTTTCACAGATACGCAGTATTTT.